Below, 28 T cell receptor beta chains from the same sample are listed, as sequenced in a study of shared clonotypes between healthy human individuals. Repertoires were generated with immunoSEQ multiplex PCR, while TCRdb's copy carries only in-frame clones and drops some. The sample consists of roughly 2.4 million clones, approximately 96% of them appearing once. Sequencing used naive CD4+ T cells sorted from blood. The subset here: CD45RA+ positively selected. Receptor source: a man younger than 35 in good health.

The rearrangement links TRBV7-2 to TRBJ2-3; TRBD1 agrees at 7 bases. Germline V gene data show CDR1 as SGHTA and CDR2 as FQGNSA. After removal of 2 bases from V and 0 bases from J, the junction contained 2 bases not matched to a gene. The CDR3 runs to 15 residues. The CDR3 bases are TGTGCCAGCAGCTTAAGGGGGCCAAGCACAGATACGCAGTATTTT. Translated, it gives CASSLRGPSTDTQYF.

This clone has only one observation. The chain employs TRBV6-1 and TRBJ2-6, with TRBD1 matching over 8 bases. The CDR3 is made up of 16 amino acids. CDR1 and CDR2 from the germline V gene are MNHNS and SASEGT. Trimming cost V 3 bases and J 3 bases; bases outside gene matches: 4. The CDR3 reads CASSDIRGLGANVLTF. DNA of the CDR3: TGTGCCAGCAGTGACATCAGGGGGCTTGGGGCCAACGTCCTGACTTTC.

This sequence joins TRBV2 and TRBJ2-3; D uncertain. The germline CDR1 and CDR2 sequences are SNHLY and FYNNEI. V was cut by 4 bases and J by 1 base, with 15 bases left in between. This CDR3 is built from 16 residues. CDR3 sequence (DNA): TGTGCCAGCAGTGTGCTCTTTTCAGGTCGCACAGATACGCAGTATTTT. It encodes CASSVLFSGRTDTQYF.

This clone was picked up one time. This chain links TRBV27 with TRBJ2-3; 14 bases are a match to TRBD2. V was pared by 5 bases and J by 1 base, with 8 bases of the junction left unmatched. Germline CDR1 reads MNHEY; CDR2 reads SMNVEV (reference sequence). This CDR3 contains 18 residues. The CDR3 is CASSTGTSGSWGTDTQYF. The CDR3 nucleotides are TGTGCCAGCAGTACCGGGACTAGCGGGAGTTGGGGCACAGATACGCAGTATTTT.

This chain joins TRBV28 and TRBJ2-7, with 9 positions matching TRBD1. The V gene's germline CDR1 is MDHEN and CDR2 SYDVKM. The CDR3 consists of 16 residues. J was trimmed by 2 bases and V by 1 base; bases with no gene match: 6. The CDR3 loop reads CASSLFRWTGAYEQYF. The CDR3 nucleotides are TGTGCCAGCAGTTTATTCCGATGGACAGGGGCCTACGAGCAGTACTTC.

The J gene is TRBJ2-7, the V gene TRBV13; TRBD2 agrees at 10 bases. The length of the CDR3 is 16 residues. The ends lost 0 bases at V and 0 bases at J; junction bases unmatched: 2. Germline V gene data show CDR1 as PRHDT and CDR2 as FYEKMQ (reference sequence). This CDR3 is CASSLGGLAASYEQYF. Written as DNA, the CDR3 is TGTGCCAGCAGCTTAGGTGGACTAGCGGCCTCCTACGAGCAGTACTTC.

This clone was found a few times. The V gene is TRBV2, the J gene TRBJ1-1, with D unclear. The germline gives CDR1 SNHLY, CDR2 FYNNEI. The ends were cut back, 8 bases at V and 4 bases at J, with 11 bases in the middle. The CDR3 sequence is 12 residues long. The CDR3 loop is CASLPQGTEAFF. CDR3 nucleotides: TGTGCCAGCTTGCCGCAAGGCACTGAAGCTTTCTTT.

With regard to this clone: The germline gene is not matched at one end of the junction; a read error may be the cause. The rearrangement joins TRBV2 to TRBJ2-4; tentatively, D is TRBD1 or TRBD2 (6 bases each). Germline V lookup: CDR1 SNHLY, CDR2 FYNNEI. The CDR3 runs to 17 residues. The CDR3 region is CASNEKGGSVAKNIQYF. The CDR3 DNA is TGTGCCAGCAATGAAAAAGGGGGGAGTGTAGCCAAAAACATTCAGTACTTC.

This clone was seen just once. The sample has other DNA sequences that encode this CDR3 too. In DNA form, the CDR3 reads TGTGCCAGCAGTTACGGTAGCATGAACACTGAAGCTTTCTTT. This gives the protein CASSYGSMNTEAFF. This sequence joins TRBV6-5 and TRBJ1-1; D call uncertain. The CDR3 extends over 14 amino acids. Germline assignment: CDR1 MNHEY and CDR2 SVGAGI. The ends were cut back, 2 bases at V and 0 bases at J, with 7 bases in the middle.

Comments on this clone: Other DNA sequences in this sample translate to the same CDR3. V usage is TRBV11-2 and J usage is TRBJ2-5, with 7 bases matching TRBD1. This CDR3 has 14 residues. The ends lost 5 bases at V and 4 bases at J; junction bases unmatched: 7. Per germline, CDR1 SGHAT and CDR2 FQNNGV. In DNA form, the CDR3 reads TGTGCCAGCAGCCACACAGGGGTGGGAGAGACCCAGTACTTC. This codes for CASSHTGVGETQYF.

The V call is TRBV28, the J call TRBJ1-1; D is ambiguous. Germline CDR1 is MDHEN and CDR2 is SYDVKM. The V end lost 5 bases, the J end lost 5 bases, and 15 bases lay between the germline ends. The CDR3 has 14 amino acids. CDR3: CASSQEVTITEAFF. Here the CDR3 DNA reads TGTGCCAGCAGTCAAGAGGTGACAATAACTGAAGCTTTCTTT.

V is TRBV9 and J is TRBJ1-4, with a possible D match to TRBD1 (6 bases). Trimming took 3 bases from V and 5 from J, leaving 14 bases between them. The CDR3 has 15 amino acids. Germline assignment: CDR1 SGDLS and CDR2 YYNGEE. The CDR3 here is CASSDTGTYNEKLFF. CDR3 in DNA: TGTGCCAGCAGCGACACAGGGACCTACAATGAAAAACTGTTTTTT.

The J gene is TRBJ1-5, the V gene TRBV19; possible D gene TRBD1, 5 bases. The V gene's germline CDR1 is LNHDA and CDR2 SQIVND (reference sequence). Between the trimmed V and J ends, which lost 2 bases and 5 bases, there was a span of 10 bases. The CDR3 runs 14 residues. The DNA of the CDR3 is TGTGCCAGTAGTATAACAGGTATGGATCAGCCCCAGCATTTT. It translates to CASSITGMDQPQHF.

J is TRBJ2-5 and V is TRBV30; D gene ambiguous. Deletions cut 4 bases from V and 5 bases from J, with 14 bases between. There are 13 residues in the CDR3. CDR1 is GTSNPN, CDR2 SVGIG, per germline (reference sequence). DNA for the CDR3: TGTGCCTGGACCCAAAAACCCCTGGAGACCCAGTACTTC. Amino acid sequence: CAWTQKPLETQYF.

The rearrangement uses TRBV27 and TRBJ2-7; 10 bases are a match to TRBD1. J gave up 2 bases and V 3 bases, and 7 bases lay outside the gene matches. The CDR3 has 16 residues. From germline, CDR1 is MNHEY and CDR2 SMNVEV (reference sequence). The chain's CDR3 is CASSFMPGQGTYEQYF. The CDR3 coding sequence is TGTGCCAGCAGTTTCATGCCGGGACAGGGGACCTACGAGCAGTACTTC.

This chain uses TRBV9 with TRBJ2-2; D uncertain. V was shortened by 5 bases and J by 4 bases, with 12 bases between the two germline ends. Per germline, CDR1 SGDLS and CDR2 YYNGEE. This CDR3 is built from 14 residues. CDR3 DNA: TGTGCCAGCAGAGATGGTTTCGGCACCGGGGAGCTGTTTTTT. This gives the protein CASRDGFGTGELFF.

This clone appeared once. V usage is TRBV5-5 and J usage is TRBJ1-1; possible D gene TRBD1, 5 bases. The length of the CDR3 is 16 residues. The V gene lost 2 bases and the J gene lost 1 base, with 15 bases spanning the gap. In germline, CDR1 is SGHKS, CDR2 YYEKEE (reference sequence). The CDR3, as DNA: TGTGCCAGCAGCTTCTCCGGGACCCCCGCGAACACTGAAGCTTTCTTT. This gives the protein CASSFSGTPANTEAFF.

The CDR3 DNA is TGTGCCAGCACCTCGGGGGGGACAGGGGATTCACCCCTCCACTTT. It translates to CASTSGGTGDSPLHF. The V and J genes are TRBV6-4 and TRBJ1-6; 10 positions match TRBD1. V was pared by 7 bases and J by 8 bases, with 8 bases of the junction left unmatched. CDR1 is MRHNA and CDR2 is SNTAGT in the germline V gene. This CDR3 region has 15 residues.

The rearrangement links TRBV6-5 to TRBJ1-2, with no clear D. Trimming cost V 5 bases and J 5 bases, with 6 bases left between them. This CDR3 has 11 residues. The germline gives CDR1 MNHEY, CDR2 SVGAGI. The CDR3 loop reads CASSEWYGYTF. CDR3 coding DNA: TGTGCCAGCAGTGAATGGTATGGCTACACCTTC.

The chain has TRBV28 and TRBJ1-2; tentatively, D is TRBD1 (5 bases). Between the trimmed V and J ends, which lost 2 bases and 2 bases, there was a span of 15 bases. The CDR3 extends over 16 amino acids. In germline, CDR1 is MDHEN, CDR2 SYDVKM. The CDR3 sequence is CASSLPGPSVNYGYTF. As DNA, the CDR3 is TGTGCCAGCAGTTTACCGGGACCCTCCGTAAACTATGGCTACACCTTC.

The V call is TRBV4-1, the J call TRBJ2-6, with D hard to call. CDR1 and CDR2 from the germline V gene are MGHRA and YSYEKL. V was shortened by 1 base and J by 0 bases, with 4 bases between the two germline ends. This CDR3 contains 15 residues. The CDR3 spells CASSQVPSGANVLTF. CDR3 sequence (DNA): TGCGCCAGCAGCCAAGTTCCCTCTGGGGCCAACGTCCTGACTTTC.

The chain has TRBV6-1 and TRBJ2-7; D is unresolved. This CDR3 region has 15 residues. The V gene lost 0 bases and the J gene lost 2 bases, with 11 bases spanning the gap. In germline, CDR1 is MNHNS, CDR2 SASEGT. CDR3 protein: CASSEALIPTYEQYF. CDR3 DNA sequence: TGTGCCAGCAGTGAAGCGCTGATACCCACCTACGAGCAGTACTTC.

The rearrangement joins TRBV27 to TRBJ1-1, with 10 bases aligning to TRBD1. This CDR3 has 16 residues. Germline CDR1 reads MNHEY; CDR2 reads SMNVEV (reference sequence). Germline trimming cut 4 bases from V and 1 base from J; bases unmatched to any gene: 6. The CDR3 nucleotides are TGTGCCAGCAGTTCTCTCCGGGACAGGGGGAACACTGAAGCTTTCTTT. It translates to CASSSLRDRGNTEAFF.

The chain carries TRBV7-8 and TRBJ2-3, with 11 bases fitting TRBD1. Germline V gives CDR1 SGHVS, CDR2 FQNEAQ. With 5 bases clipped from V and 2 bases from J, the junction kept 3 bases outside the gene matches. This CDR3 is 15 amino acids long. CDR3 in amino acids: CASSVGQGATDTQYF. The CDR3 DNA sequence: TGTGCCAGCAGCGTTGGACAGGGGGCCACAGATACGCAGTATTTT.

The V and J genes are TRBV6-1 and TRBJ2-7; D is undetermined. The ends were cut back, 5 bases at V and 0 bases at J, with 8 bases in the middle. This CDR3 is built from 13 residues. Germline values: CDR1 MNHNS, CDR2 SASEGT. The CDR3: CASSPRSSYEQYF. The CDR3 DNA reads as TGTGCCAGCAGTCCCAGGAGCTCCTACGAGCAGTACTTC.

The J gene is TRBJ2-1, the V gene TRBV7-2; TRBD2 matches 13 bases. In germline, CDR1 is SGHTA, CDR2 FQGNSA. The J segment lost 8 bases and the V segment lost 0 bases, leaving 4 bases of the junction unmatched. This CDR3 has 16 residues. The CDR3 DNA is TGTGCCAGCAGCTTAGCAGAACTAGCGGGAGGGGATGAGCAGTTCTTC. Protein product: CASSLAELAGGDEQFF.

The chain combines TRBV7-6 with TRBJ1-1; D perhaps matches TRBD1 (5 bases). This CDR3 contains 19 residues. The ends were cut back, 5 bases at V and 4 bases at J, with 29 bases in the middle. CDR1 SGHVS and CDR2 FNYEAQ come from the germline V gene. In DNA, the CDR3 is TGTGCCAGCAGCCGGGGGGGGAGGACGGCCGGTGGAGGTGGCACTGAAGCTTTCTTT. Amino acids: CASSRGGRTAGGGGTEAFF.

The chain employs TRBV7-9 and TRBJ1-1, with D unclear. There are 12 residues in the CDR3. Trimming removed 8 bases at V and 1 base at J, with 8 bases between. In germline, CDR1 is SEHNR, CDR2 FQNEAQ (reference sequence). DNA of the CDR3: TGTGCCAGCGGAAGACAGAACACTGAAGCTTTCTTT. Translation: CASGRQNTEAFF.